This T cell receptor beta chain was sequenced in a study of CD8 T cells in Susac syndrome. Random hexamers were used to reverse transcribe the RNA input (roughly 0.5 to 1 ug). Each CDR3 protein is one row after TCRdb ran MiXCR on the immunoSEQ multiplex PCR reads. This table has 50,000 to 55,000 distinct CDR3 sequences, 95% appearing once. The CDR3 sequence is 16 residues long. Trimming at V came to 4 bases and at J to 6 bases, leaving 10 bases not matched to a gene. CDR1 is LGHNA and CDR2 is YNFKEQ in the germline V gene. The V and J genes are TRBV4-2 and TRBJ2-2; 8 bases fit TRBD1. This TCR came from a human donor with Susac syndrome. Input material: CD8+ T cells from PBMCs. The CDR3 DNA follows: TGTGCCAGCAGCCTTCGACAGGGGCGTGAGGCCGGGGAGCTGTTTTTT. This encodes CASSLRQGREAGELFF.